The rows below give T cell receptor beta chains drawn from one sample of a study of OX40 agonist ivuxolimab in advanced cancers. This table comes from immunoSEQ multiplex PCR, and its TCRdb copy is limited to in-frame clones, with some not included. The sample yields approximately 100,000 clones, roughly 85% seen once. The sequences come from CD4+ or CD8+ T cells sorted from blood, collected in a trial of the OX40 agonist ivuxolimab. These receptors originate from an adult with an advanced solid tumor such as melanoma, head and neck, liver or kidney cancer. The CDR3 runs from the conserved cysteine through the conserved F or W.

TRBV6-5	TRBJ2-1	CASSYSFVSSYNEQFF
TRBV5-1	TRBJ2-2	CASSYRGNTGELFF
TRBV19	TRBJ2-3	CASRKESTDTQYF
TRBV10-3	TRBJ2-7	CAISESPGYEQYF
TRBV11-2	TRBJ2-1	CASSRRGDRFYNEQFF
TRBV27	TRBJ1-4	CASSSGYRKLFF
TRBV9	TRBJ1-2	CASSVERGRYGYTF
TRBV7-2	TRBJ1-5	CASSSQDLLNQPQHF
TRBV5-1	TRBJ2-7	CASSRPGQGAEYF
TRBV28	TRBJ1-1	CASSLYLNTEAFF
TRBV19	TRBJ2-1	CASIGQADYNEQFF
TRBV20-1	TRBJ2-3	CSARERDTQYF
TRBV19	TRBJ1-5	CASSIGAMGGDYQPQHF
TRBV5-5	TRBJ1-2	CASSWDPSNYGYTF
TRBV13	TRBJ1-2	CASSLVSGAGYTF
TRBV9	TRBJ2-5	CASSVAGLMKEQYF
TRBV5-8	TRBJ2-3	CASISPGGYSTDTQYF
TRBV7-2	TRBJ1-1	CASSLGGDSREAFF
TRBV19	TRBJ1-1	CASSIREGKGAFF
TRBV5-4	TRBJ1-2	CASSLRNYGYTF
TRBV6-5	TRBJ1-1	CASRPPGLNTEAFF
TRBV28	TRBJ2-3	CASSQNGGVFLDTQYF
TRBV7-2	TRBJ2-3	CASSRRRSGDTDTQYF
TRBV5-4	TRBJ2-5	CASSSPTSGQETQYF
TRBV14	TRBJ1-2	CASSQVVRPEYGYTF
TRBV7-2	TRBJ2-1	CASSQQRGGGYEQFF
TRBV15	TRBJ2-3	CATSRPLAVGDTQYF
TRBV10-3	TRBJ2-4	CAISESIQPGAIQYF
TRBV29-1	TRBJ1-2	CSSGQDTYGYTF
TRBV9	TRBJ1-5	CASSEGVGDQPQHF
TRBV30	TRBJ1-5	CAWSVRQPQHF
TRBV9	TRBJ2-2	CASSVDPGQNTGELFF
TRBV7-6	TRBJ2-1	CASSLDIQGPQQFF
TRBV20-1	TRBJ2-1	CSAMINEQFF
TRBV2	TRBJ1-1	CASSEALPGGAEAFF
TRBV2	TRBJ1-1	CASKVFQGLGTEAFF
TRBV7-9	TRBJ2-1	CASSQDRANNEQFF
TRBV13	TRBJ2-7	CASSSLDRGFSYEQYF
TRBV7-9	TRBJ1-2	CASSLGFRQGQYVGYTF
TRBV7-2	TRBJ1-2	CASSYDSDGGYTF
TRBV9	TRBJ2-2	CASSVVAGGTGELFF
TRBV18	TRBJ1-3	CASSPETYSGNTIYF
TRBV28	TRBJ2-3	CASSLSGGNTDTQYF
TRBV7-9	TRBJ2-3	CASSQQGLADTQYF
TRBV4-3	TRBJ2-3	CASSQDFSGGAIPTDTQYF